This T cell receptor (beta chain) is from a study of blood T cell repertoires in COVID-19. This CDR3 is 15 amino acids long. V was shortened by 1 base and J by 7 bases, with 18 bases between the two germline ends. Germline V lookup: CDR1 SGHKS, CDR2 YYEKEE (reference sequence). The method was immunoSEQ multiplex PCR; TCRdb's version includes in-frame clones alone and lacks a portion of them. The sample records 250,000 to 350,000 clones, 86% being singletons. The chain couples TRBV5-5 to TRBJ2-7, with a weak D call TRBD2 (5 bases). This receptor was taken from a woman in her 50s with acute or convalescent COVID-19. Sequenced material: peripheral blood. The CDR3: CASSLLVAVDLEQYF. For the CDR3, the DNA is TGTGCCAGCAGCTTGTTGGTTGCGGTGGACTTAGAGCAGTACTTC.